The 2 T cell receptor beta chains presented below share a single source sample, sequenced in a study of shared clonotypes between healthy human individuals (dated by TCRdb to 2018 to 2020). The library was produced with the immunoSEQ multiplex PCR assay. Not all clones reach the TCRdb copy of this immuneACCESS table, which keeps in-frame sequences only. Checked studies attribute under half of the gap to unresolved V genes and leave the rest unexplained. Within this sample are a few hundred thousand clones, with around 97% of them counted one time only. The top ten clones comprise around 0.058% of the sample. Material: naive CD4+ T cells sorted from blood. This specimen's cell subset or site label, per the study, means: CD45RA+ positively selected. Every receptor here comes from a woman aged 25 to 39 in good health.

About this clone itself: Within the sample, other DNA sequences also encode this same CDR3. This chain links TRBV5-1 with TRBJ2-2, with a possible D match to TRBD1 (6 bases). The CDR3 runs 16 residues. V lost 0 bases and J 0 bases, leaving 9 bases between the germline ends. Germline-derived CDR1 and CDR2 are SGHRS and YFSETQ. The CDR3, as DNA: TGCGCCAGCAGCTTGGCGGGGACATCGAACACCGGGGAGCTGTTTTTT. This encodes CASSLAGTSNTGELFF. The complete variable domain, with remaining parts taken from reference TRBV5-1 and TRBJ2-2, reads KAGVTQTPRYLIKTRGQQVTLSCSPISGHRSVSWYQQTPGQGLQFLFEYFSETQRNKGNFPGRFSGRQFSNSRSEMNVSTLELGDSALYLCASSLAGTSNTGELFFGEGSRLTVL.

The chain combines TRBV28 with TRBJ2-7; TRBD1 might be the D (5 bases). From germline, CDR1 is MDHEN and CDR2 SYDVKM. V lost 6 bases and J lost 1, with 13 bases in between. The CDR3 has 14 amino acids. CDR3 bases: TGTGCCAGCAGCCCAATGAGACAGTCCTACGAGCAGTACTTC. Protein sequence: CASSPMRQSYEQYF.